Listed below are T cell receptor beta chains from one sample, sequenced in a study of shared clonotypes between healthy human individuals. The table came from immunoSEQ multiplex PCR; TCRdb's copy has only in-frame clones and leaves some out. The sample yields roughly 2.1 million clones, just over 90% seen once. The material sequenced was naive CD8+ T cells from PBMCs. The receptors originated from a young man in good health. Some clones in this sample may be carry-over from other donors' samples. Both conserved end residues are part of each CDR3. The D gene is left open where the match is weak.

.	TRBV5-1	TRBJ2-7	TGCGCCAGCAGCTCGGCAGGGGCCTCCTACGAGCAGTACTTC	CASSSAGASYEQYF
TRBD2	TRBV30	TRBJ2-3	TGTGCCTGGGCGGGGGGCACAGATACGCAGTATTTT	CAWAGGTDTQYF
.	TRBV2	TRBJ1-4	TGTGCCAGCTCTGGCAGGGAGAATGAAAAACTGTTTTTT	CASSGRENEKLFF
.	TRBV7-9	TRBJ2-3	TGTGCCAGCAGCTTAGTCCGGGGAATGGGCACAGATACGCAGTATTTT	CASSLVRGMGTDTQYF
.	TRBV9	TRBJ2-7	TGTGCCAGCAGCGTAGAGGCGGAACACTACGAGCAGTACTTC	CASSVEAEHYEQYF
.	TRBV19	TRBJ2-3	TGTGCCAGTAGTATAGCGGGCAGTTGGGGAATCACAGATACGCAGTATTTT	CASSIAGSWGITDTQYF
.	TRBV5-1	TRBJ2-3	TGCGCCAGCAGCTTGTTTGAAGTCAACACAGATACGCAGTATTTT	CASSLFEVNTDTQYF
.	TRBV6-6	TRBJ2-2	TGTGCCAGCAGCCTCGGGGGGACAGCCGGGGAGCTGTTTTTT	CASSLGGTAGELFF
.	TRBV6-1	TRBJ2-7	TGTGCCAGCACCAACGGGGTTCCAAAATCCTACGAGCAGTACTTC	CASTNGVPKSYEQYF
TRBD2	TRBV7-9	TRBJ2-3	TGTGCCAGCAGCGCTCGACTAGCGGGAGTTAGCACAGATACGCAGTATTTT	CASSARLAGVSTDTQYF
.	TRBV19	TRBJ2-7	TGTGCCAGTAGAGGGACGCCACGTACCTACGAGCAGTACTTC	CASRGTPRTYEQYF